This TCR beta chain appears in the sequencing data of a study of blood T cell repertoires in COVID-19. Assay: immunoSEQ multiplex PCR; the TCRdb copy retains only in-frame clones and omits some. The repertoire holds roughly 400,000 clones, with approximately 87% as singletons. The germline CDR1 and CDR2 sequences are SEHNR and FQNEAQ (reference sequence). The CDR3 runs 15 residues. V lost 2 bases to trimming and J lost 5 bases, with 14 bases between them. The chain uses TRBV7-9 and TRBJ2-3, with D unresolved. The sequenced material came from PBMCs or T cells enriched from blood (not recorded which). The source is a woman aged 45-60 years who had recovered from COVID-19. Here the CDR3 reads CASSLNTVELDTQYF. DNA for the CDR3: TGTGCCAGCAGCTTAAACACGGTGGAGTTAGATACGCAGTATTTT.